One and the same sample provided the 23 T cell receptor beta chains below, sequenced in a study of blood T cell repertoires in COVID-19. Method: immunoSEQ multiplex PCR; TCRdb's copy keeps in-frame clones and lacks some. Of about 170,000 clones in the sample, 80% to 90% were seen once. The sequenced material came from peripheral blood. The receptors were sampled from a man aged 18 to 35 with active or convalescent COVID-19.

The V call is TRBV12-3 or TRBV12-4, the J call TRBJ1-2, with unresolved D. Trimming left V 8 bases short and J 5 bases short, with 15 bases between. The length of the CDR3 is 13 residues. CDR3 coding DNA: TGTGCCAGCGGAGATGGAGGACGGTATGGCTACACCTTC. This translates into CASGDGGRYGYTF.

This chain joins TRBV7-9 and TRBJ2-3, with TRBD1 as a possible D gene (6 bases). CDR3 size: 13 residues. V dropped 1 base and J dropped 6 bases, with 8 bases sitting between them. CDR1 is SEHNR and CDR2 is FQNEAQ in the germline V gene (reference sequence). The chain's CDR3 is CASSLVDRDTQYF. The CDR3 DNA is TGTGCCAGCAGCTTAGTTGACAGGGATACGCAGTATTTT.

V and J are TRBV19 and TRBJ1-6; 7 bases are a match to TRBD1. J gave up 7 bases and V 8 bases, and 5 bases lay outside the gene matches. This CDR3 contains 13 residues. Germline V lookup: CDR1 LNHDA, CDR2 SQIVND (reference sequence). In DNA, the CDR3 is TGTGCCAGTGGAGGGACAGTAAATTCACCCCTCCACTTT. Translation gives CASGGTVNSPLHF. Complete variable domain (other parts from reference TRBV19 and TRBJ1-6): DGGITQSPKYLFRKEGQNVTLSCEQNLNHDAMYWYRQDPGQGLRLIYYSQIVNDFQKGDIAEGYSVSREKKESFPLTVTSAQKNPTAFYLCASGGTVNSPLHFGNGTRLTVT.

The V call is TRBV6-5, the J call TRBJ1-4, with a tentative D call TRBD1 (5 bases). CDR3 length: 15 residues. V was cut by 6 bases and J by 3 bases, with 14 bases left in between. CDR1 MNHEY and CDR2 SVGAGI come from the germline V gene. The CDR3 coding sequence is TGTGCCAGCAGCGGGCCCAGGGATTCTAATGAAAAACTGTTTTTT. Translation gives CASSGPRDSNEKLFF.

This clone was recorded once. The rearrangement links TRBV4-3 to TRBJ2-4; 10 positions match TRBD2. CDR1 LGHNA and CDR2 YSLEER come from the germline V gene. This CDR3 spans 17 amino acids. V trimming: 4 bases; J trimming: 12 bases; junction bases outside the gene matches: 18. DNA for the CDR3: TGCGCCAGCAGCCCACAAAGAGCTAGCGGGAGACTCTCCCCTCAGTACTTC. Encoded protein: CASSPQRASGRLSPQYF.

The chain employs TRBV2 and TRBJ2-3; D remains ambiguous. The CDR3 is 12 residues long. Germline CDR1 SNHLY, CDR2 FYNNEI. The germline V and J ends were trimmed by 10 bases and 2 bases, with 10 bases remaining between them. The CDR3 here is CATRVSTDTQYF. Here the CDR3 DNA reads TGTGCCACTCGGGTCTCCACAGATACGCAGTATTTT.

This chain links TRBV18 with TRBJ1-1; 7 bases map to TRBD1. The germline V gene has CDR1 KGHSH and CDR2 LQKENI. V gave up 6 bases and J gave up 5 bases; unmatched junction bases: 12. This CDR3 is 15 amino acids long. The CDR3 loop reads CASSRGTAGGTEAFF. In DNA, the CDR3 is TGTGCCAGCTCCCGGGGGACAGCGGGAGGAACTGAAGCTTTCTTT.

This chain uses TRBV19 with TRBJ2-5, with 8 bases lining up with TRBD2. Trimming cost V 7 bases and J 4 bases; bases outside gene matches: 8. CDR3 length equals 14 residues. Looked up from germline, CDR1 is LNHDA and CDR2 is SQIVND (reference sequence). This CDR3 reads CASNVGGGRETQYF. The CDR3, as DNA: TGTGCCAGTAATGTTGGCGGGGGGCGAGAGACCCAGTACTTC.

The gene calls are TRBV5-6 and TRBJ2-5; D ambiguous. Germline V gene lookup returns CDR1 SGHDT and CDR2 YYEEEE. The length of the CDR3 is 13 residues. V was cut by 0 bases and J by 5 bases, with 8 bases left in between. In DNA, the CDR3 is TGTGCCAGCAGCTTGGGCCTAGGCGAGACCCAGTACTTC. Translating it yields CASSLGLGETQYF. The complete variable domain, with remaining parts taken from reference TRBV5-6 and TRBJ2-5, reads DAGVTQSPTHLIKTRGQQVTLRCSPKSGHDTVSWYQQALGQGPQFIFQYYEEEERQRGNFPDRFSGHQFPNYSSELNVNALLLGDSALYLCASSLGLGETQYFGPGTRLLVL.

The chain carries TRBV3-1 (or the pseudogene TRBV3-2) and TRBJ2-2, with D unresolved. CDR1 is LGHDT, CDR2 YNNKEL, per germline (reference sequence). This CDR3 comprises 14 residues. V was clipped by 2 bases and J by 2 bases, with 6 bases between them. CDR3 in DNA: TGTGCCAGCAGCCAAACTATTAACACCGGGGAGCTGTTTTTT. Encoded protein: CASSQTINTGELFF.

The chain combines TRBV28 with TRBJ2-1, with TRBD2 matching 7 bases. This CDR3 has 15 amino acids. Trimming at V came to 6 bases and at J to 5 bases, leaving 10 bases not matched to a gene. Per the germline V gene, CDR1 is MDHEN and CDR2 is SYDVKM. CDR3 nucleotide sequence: TGTGCCAGCAGCAATCCCCTGCGGGGGAACAATGAGCAGTTCTTC. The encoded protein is CASSNPLRGNNEQFF.

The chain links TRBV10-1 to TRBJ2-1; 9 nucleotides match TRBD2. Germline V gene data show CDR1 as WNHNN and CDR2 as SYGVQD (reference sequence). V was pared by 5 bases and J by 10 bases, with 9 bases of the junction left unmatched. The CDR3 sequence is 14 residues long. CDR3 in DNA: TGCGCCAGCAGTCAGCGGGGGGCCTCTGGGGAGCAGTTCTTC. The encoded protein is CASSQRGASGEQFF.

The CDR3 reads CASSLGGSAGEKLFF. The DNA of the CDR3 is TGTGCCAGCAGCTTAGGAGGGTCAGCTGGTGAAAAACTGTTTTTT. This chain links TRBV7-9 with TRBJ1-4; no clear D. The CDR3 is made up of 15 amino acids. Germline assignment: CDR1 SEHNR and CDR2 FQNEAQ (reference sequence). Trimming left V 1 base short and J 7 bases short, with 13 bases between.

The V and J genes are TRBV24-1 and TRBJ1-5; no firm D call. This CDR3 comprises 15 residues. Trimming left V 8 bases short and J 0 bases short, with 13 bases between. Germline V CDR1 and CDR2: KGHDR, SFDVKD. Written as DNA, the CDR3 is TGTGCCACCACCTCGGGGTTGTATAGCAATCAGCCCCAGCATTTT. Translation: CATTSGLYSNQPQHF.

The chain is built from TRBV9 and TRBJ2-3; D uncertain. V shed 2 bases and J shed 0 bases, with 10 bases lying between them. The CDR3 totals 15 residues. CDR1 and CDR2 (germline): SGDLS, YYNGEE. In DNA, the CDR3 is TGTGCCAGCAGCGTTTCGCAAACTAGCACAGATACGCAGTATTTT. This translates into CASSVSQTSTDTQYF. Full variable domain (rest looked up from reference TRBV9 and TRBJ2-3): DSGVTQTPKHLITATGQRVTLRCSPRSGDLSVYWYQQSLDQGLQFLIQYYNGEERAKGNILERFSAQQFPDLHSELNLSSLELGDSALYFCASSVSQTSTDTQYFGPGTRLTVL.

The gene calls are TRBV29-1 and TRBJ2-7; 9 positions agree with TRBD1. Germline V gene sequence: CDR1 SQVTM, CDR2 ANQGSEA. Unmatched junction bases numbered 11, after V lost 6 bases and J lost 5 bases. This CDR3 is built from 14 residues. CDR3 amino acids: CSVRTGTGTHEQYF. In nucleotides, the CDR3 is TGCAGCGTCCGTACCGGGACAGGGACCCACGAGCAGTACTTC.

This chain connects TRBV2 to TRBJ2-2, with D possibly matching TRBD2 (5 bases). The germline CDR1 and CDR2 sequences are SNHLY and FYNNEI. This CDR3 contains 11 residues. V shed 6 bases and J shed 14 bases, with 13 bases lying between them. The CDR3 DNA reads TGTGCCAGCAGCCCGACTGGAGGACTGTTTTTT. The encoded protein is CASSPTGGLFF.

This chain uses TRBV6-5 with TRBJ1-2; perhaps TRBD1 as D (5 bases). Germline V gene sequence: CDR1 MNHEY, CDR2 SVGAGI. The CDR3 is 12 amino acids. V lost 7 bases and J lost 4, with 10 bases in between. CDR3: CASKTTVYGYTF. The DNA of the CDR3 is TGTGCCAGCAAAACGACAGTCTATGGCTACACCTTC.

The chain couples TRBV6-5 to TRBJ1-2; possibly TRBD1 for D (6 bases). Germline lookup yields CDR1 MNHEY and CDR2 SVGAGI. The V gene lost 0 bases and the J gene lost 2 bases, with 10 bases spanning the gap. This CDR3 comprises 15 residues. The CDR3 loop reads CASSYSPTGNYGYTF. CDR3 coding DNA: TGTGCCAGCAGTTACTCCCCCACAGGGAACTATGGCTACACCTTC.

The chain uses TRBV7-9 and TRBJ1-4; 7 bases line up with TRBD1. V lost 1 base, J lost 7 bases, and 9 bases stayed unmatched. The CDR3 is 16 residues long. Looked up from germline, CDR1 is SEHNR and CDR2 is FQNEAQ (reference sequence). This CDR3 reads CASSLGYRGEGEKLFF. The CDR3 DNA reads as TGTGCCAGCAGCTTAGGTTACAGGGGCGAGGGTGAAAAACTGTTTTTT.

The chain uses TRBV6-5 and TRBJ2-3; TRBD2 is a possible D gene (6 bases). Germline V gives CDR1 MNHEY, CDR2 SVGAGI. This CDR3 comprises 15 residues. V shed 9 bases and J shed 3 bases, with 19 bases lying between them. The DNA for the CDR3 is TGTGCCAGTACGTCCGGGACTGGGGCAACAGATACGCAGTATTTT. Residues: CASTSGTGATDTQYF.

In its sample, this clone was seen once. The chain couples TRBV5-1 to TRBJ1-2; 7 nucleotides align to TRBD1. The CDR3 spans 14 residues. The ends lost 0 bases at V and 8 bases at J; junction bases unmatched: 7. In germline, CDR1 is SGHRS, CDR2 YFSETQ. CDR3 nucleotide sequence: TGCGCCAGCAGCTTGGGACAGGGTAAGGGCGGCTACACCTTC. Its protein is CASSLGQGKGGYTF.

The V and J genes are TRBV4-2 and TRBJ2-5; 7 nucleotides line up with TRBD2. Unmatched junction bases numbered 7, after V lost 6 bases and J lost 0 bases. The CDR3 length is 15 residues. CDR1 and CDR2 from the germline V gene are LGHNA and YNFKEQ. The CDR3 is CASSLRSGDQETQYF. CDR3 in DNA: TGTGCCAGCAGTCTTCGCAGCGGGGACCAAGAGACCCAGTACTTC.